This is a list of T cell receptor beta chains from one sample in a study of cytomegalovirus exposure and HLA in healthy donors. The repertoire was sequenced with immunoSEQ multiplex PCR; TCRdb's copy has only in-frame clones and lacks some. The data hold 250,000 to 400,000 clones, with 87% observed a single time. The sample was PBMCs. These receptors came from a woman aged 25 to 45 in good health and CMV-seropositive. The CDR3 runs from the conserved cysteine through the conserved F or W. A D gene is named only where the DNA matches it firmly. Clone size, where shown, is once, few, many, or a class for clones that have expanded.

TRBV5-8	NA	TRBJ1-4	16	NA	TGTGCCAGCAGCTTGGCCGCTATATCGGCTAATGAAAAACTGTTTTTT	CASSLAAISANEKLFF
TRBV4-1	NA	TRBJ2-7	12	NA	TGCGCCAGCAGCCAAGACAGTAGGGAGCAGTACTTC	CASSQDSREQYF
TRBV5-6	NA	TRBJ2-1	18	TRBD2	TGTGCCAGCAGGACGGGGCTAGCGGGAAAAAGCTCCTACAATGAGCAGTTCTTC	CASRTGLAGKSSYNEQFF
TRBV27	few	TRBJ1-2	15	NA	TGTGCCAGCAGCCAACTGGGTGTTGGGCATGATGGCTACACCTTC	CASSQLGVGHDGYTF
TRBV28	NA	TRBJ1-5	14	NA	TGTGCCAGCAGCCTAGGGTCTATTAATCAGCCCCAGCATTTT	CASSLGSINQPQHF
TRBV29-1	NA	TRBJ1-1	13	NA	TGCAGCGTTGACTCCGGCGTCGGGACTGAAGCTTTCTTT	CSVDSGVGTEAFF
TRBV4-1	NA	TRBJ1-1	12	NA	TGCGCCAGCAGCCAAGGGACTTCAGAAGCTTTCTTT	CASSQGTSEAFF
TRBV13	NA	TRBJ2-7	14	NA	TGTGCCAGCAGCTTGATGATGGACCGCTACGAGCAGTACTTC	CASSLMMDRYEQYF
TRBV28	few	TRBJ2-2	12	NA	TGTGCCAGCAGGGAAAACACCGGGGAGCTGTTTTTT	CASRENTGELFF
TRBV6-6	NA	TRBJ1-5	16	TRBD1	TGTGCCAGCAGTTACACCCCGACAGGGGCCTCAGGGGCCCAGCATTTT	CASSYTPTGASGAQHF
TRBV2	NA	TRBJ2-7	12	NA	TGTGCCAGTGGCGCTGTTTCCTACGAGCAGTACTTC	CASGAVSYEQYF
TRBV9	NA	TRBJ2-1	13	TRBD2	TGTGCCAGCAGTAGCGGGGGGCCAGGTGAGCAGTTCTTC	CASSSGGPGEQFF
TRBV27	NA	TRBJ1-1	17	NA	TGTGCCAGCAGTTTATCAACCGGGGCCCCGAGGGCCACTGAAGCTTTCTTT	CASSLSTGAPRATEAFF
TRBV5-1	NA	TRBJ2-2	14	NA	TGCGCCAACAGGAATAGCCTTGACACCGGGGAGCTGTTTTTT	CANRNSLDTGELFF
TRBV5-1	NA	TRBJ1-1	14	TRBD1	TGCGCCAGCACCCGGGACAGGGCTCAACTTGAAGCTTTCTTT	CASTRDRAQLEAFF
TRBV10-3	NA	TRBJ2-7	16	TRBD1	TGTGCCATCAGTGGGGGACAGGGGGCATATTCCTACGAGCAGTACTTC	CAISGGQGAYSYEQYF
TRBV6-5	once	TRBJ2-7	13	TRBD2	TGTGCCAGCAGTTACAGCGGGAGCTACGAGCAGTACTTC	CASSYSGSYEQYF
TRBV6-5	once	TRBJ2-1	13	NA	TGTGCCAGCATTACCAAAGGGGGGCTTGAGCAGTTCTTC	CASITKGGLEQFF
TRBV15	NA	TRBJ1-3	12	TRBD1	TGTGCCACAGGGGACAGGGGAAACACCATATATTTT	CATGDRGNTIYF
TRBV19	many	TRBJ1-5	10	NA	TGTGCCAGTAGCTATCAGCCCCAGCATTTT	CASSYQPQHF
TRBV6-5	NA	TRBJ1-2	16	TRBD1	TGTGCCAGCAGTTACTCTAGCAGGGGGCAAGACTATGGCTACACCTTC	CASSYSSRGQDYGYTF
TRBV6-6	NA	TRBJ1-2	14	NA	TGTGCCAGCAAGCTCGGGCTAGGGGATTATGGCTACACCTTC	CASKLGLGDYGYTF
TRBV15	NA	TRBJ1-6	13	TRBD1	TGTGCCACCGCGGGACAGGGTTCCCCACCCCTCCACTTT	CATAGQGSPPLHF
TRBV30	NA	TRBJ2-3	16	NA	TGTGCCTGCTTGTCCTCTCTAGCCCGGTACACAGATACGCAGTATTTT	CACLSSLARYTDTQYF
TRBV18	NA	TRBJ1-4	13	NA	TGTGCCAGCTCACCAGGGTACGGTGAAAAACTGTTTTTT	CASSPGYGEKLFF
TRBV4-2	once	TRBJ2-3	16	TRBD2	TGTGCCAGCAGCCAAGATTTTGAGCGGGAGGAAGATACGCAGTATTTT	CASSQDFEREEDTQYF
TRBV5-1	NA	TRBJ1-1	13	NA	TGCGCCAGCAGCTTGGTAGGCCGACCTGAAGCTTTCTTT	CASSLVGRPEAFF
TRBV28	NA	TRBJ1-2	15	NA	TGTGCCAGCAGTTTTCCCAGGAGAAATAACTATGGCTACACCTTC	CASSFPRRNNYGYTF
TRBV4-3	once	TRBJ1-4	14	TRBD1	TGCGCCAGCAGCCTGGACAGGGGAGTTGAAAAACTGTTTTTT	CASSLDRGVEKLFF
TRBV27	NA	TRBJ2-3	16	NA	TGTGCCAGCAGTTTATCGGGGTGGTTTGGCACAGATACGCAGTATTTT	CASSLSGWFGTDTQYF
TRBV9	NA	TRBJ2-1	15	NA	TGTGCCAGCAGCCCGACCACCCGGTCCTACAATGAGCAGTTCTTC	CASSPTTRSYNEQFF
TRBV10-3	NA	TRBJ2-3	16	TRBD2	TGTGCCATCAGTGAGGGGCGAGCGGGAGGCCTGGGTGCGCAGTATTTT	CAISEGRAGGLGAQYF
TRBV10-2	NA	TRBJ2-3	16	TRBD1	TGCGCCAGCAGTGAGCGGACAGGGGTAAGGACAGATACGCAGTATTTT	CASSERTGVRTDTQYF
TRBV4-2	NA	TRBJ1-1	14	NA	TGTGCCAGCAGCCGGGGGGCTGAAAACACTGAAGCTTTCTTT	CASSRGAENTEAFF
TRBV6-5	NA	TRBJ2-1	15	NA	TGTGCCAGCAGCCTTAGGTTAGGGTCCTACAATGAGCAGTTCTTC	CASSLRLGSYNEQFF
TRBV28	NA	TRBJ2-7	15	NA	TGTGCCAGCGGGGGGGCGGGCCTCCCCCAAAGAAAGCAGTACTTC	CASGGAGLPQRKQYF
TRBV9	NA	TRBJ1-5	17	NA	TGTGCCAGCAGCGTAGAGCCGCTAACCCAGGGAAATCAGCCCCAGCATTTT	CASSVEPLTQGNQPQHF
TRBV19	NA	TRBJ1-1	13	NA	TGTGCCAGTAGTATCGGGGGGTCCACTGAAGCTTTCTTT	CASSIGGSTEAFF
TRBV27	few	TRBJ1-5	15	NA	TGTGCCAGCAGTTTAGTCGGAGGGGGGAATCAGCCCCAGCATTTT	CASSLVGGGNQPQHF
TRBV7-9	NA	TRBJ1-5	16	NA	TGTGCCAGCAGCTTAGCTGGGACAAGGGGCAATCAGCCCCAGCATTTT	CASSLAGTRGNQPQHF
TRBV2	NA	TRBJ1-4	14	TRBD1	TGTGCCAGCTCGGGCAGGGGGGTGGATGAAAAACTGTTTTTT	CASSGRGVDEKLFF
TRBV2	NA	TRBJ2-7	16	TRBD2	TGTGCCAGCAGCGCCCTTGGTAGCGGGGGATCCTACGAGCAGTACTTC	CASSALGSGGSYEQYF
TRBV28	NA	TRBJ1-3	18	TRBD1	TGTGCCAGCAGATCCGGGGACAGGGTCCTTTTCTCTGGAAACACCATATATTTT	CASRSGDRVLFSGNTIYF
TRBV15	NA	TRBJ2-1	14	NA	TGTGCCACCAGCAGAGTTGGTGGGTTCAATGAGCAGTTCTTC	CATSRVGGFNEQFF
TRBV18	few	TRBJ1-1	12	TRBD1	TGTGCCAGCTCTACAGGACAGGGAGAAGCTTTCTTT	CASSTGQGEAFF
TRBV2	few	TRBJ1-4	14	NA	TGTGCCAGCGAGGACACAGTTTTTGGGGAAAAACTGTTTTTT	CASEDTVFGEKLFF
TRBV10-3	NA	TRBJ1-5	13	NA	TGTGCCATCAGTGAGTCGAATAGGGGGCCCCAGCATTTT	CAISESNRGPQHF
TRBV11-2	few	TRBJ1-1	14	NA	TGTGCCAGCAGCTTGGGCCGCACAAGCCTTGAAGCTTTCTTT	CASSLGRTSLEAFF
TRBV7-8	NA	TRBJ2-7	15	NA	TGTGCCAGCAGCTCCCTGACAGGAAGCTCCTACGAGCAGTACTTC	CASSSLTGSSYEQYF
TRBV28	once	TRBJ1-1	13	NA	TGTGCCAGCACAGCACCAGTGAACACTGAAGCTTTCTTT	CASTAPVNTEAFF
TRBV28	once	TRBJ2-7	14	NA	TGTGCCAGCAGTTTGACAGGATTATCCTACGAGCAGTACTTC	CASSLTGLSYEQYF
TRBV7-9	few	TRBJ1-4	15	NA	TGTGCCAGCAGCTTGGGACCGACAACTAATGAAAAACTGTTTTTT	CASSLGPTTNEKLFF
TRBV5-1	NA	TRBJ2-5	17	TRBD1	TGCGCCAGCAGCTTGGCCGTACAGGGGGTGGTCGGAGAGACCCAGTACTTC	CASSLAVQGVVGETQYF
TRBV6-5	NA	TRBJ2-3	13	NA	TGTGCCAGCAGTTTCGGGAATACAGATACGCAGTATTTT	CASSFGNTDTQYF
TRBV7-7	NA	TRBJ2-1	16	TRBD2	TGTGCCAGCAGCTTCGGACTAGCGGGAGCTGGGAATGAGCAGTTCTTC	CASSFGLAGAGNEQFF
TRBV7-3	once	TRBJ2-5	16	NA	TGTGCCAGCAGCGTAACCGGGACCCTCTCCCAAGAGACCCAGTACTTC	CASSVTGTLSQETQYF
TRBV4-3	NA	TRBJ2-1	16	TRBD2	TGCGCCAGCAGCCAATTGACTAGCGGGGAAAACAATGAGCAGTTCTTC	CASSQLTSGENNEQFF